The 2 T cell receptor beta chains listed next were all sequenced from one sample in a study of cytomegalovirus exposure and HLA in healthy donors. The method was immunoSEQ multiplex PCR; TCRdb's version includes in-frame clones alone and lacks a portion of them. The repertoire holds about 130,000 clones, with about nine tenths as singletons. The specimen sequenced was PBMCs. The origin of the receptors is a young woman in good health and CMV-seronegative.

CDR3 DNA: TGTGCCAGTAGTGGGCAGGGGGACGAGCAGTACTTC. Amino acids: CASSGQGDEQYF. The chain has TRBV19 and TRBJ2-7, with 7 bases lining up with TRBD1. The V and J ends lost 5 bases and 5 bases, in that order; junction bases with no gene match: 3. This CDR3 region has 12 residues. CDR1 and CDR2 from the germline V gene are LNHDA and SQIVND (reference sequence). The full variable domain, with the rest looked up from reference TRBV19 and TRBJ2-7, is DGGITQSPKYLFRKEGQNVTLSCEQNLNHDAMYWYRQDPGQGLRLIYYSQIVNDFQKGDIAEGYSVSREKKESFPLTVTSAQKNPTAFYLCASSGQGDEQYFGPGTRLTVT.

The chain has TRBV28 and TRBJ2-7; D remains ambiguous. Germline assignment: CDR1 MDHEN and CDR2 SYDVKM. The length of the CDR3 is 11 residues. V lost 5 bases and J lost 6, with 8 bases in between. In nucleotides, the CDR3 is TGTGCCAGCAGTGGGCCAGGCGAGCAGTACTTC. This encodes CASSGPGEQYF.